This T cell receptor (beta chain) was recovered during a study of T cells in Graves' hyperthyroidism and ophthalmopathy (dated by TCRdb to between 2018 and 2021). With regard to the full study: Peripheral blood was collected at initial diagnosis, before any treatment. Whether ophthalmopathy could be predicted prospectively was tested in an independent validation cohort made up of approximately 19 hyperthyroidism patients plus 17 patients who later progressed to ophthalmopathy. For training and testing, the 100 or so patients in the discovery cohort were randomly divided in a 7:3 ratio. The paper describes TCR Vbeta CDR3 sequencing of roughly 130 peripheral blood samples, made up of roughly 40 ophthalmopathy patients, 70 to 80 hyperthyroidism patients and 17 progressor patients. Once sampling was done, hyperthyroidism patients were given methimazole at a starting dose of 30 mg daily, whereas ophthalmopathy patients were given high-dose intravenous methylprednisolone. TCR V-J signatures able to tell the groups apart were searched for in a discovery cohort of 100 or so patients, of whom roughly 42 had Graves' ophthalmopathy and around 56 had stable Graves' hyperthyroidism. In about six Graves' hyperthyroidism patients, the study also compared T-cell repertoires from thyroid tissue with T-cell repertoires from blood.

Moderately to severely active disease, a Clinical Activity Score of at least 3, a NOSPECS grade of at least 4, and a duration under 3 months were present in ophthalmopathy patients. Exclusion was applied to patients with uncontrolled infections, other autoimmune diseases, pregnancy or lactation. Diagnoses were based on clinical symptoms, serum thyroxine and TRAb, thyroid ultrasound and orbital computed tomography. PBMCs were isolated from more than 8 ml of fresh peripheral blood by Ficoll-Paque density gradient centrifugation. Total RNA was extracted using Trizol reagent, and RNA quality was assessed on an Agilent 2100 Bioanalyzer. Many counts were recorded for this clonotype. Its antigen is currently not known. No per-base quality is available; no much larger clone lies one base away. The TCR beta CDR3 regions were amplified from the RNA transcripts. The first round of RT-PCR for the TCR CDR3 was performed with the HTBI primer set and the Qiagen OneStep RT-PCR kit. A second multiplex PCR round built the libraries, followed by size selection and purification. Libraries were sequenced paired-end with 100 bp reads on an Illumina HiSeq2000. As for the authors' bioinformatics: SOAPnuke was used to process the raw data, throwing out any read that contained adapters or uncalled bases, had a mean Phred below 15, or lacked an exact constant-primer or identifier match. COPE v1.2.5 was used to merge high-quality paired reads, and clonotypes were defined as unique nucleotide sequences. MiTCR v1.1 was used to align the clonotypes against IMGT TRBV, TRBD and TRBJ reference segments. Only V-J combinations with frequency above 0.0001, covering approximately 99% of repertoires, were analysed. The TCS score was defined as F50 (clonal expansion) divided by E x V (chaos), with BLOSUM62-based TCRdist calculated between CDR3 peptides within each V-J. Welch's t-statistics and random forest reduced some 510 V-J features to fewer than 15, which were used in a naive Bayes classifier (R e1071). The public reads were quality trimmed at Q25 with fastp and then assembled into clones with MiXCR by TCRdb, keeping productive beta chains. One record per CDR3 amino acid sequence lists the most common genes and DNA. In this record, the V and J calls reflect TCRdb's handling and not the investigators' own analysis. Recorded for this sample are more than 350,000 distinct CDR3 sequences; about 15% of them occurred a single time. Around 20% of the sample is held by the ten biggest clonotypes.

Including cysteine and phenylalanine, the CDR3 has 14 amino acids. The only DNA kept is the CDR3, 42 bases in frame from the first base. CDR1 and CDR2 are drawn from the germline V gene (reference sequence): LGHDT, YNNKEL. V loses 3 bases of germline sequence and J loses 6 bases, and the interval between the two ends is 11 bases. Points the paper makes about the study in general: In validation, the model predicted progression to ophthalmopathy a median of approximately 6.6 months before onset, with roughly 70% sensitivity and around 76% specificity. A model built on a 13 V-J signature distinguished ophthalmopathy from stable hyperthyroidism, reaching approximately 89% sensitivity and about 81% specificity in cross-validation and 80%/75% in testing. Most expanded thyroid clonotypes (frequency above 0.001) were also detected in blood, suggesting blood repertoires may reflect thyroid immune responses. Sample size was not statistically predetermined, and blinding of investigators to group allocation was not performed.

Recombination joined TRBV3-1 with TRBJ2-2, with an unclear D gene assignment. The sequenced material came from blood. The sequence was obtained from a woman aged 60 to 75 with Graves' ophthalmopathy. The CDR3 sequence is CASSHRARAGELFF. The DNA is as follows: TGTGCCAGCAGCCATCGAGCACGGGCCGGGGAGCTGTTTTTT.